This T cell receptor (beta chain) was sequenced during a study of OX40 agonist ivuxolimab in advanced cancers. TCRdb's copy holds only in-frame clones and misses some; the assay was immunoSEQ multiplex PCR. The sample has 40,000 to 50,000 clones; less than 90% are singletons. This clone showed up many times. Germline values: CDR1 MNHEY, CDR2 SMNVEV (reference sequence). This CDR3 is 15 amino acids long. Trimming cost V 4 bases and J 2 bases; bases outside gene matches: 7. The clonotype originates from an adult with an advanced solid tumor such as melanoma, head and neck, liver or kidney cancer. The rearrangement links TRBV27 to TRBJ2-5, with TRBD1 matching over 7 bases. The sequenced sample was CD4+ or CD8+ T cells sorted from blood, obtained in a trial of the OX40 agonist ivuxolimab. CDR3 sequence: CASSSRDSVQETQYF. In nucleotides, the CDR3 is TGTGCCAGCAGTTCCCGGGACAGCGTTCAAGAGACCCAGTACTTC.